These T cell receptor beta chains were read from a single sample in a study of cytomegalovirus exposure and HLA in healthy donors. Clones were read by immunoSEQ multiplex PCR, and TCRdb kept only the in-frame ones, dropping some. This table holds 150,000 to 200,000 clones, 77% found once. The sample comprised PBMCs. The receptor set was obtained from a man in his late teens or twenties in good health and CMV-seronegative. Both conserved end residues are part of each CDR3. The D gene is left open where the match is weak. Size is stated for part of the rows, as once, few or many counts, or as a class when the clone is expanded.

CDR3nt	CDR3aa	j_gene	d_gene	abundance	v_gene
TGTGCTAGTGGTTCCTCGGGACTCCAAGAGACCCAGTACTTC	CASGSSGLQETQYF	TRBJ2-5	NA	NA	TRBV12-5
TGTGCCATCAGCGACGACACGAAGGTAGAGACCCAGTACTTC	CAISDDTKVETQYF	TRBJ2-5	NA	NA	TRBV10-3
TGTGCCAGCAGCTGGGCGGGACAGGGGTTATTAACGGTGGGAGGCTACACCTTC	CASSWAGQGLLTVGGYTF	TRBJ1-2	TRBD1	NA	TRBV13
TGTGCCAGCAGCGTAGCTACGGATACGCAGTATTTT	CASSVATDTQYF	TRBJ2-3	NA	NA	TRBV9
TGTGCCAGCAGCTTAAAAACCTATGGACCGGGGAGCTATAGCAATCAGCCCCAGCATTTT	CASSLKTYGPGSYSNQPQHF	TRBJ1-5	NA	NA	TRBV7-8
TGCGCCAGCACGGACAGGGGGGATGGCTATGGCTACACCTTC	CASTDRGDGYGYTF	TRBJ1-2	TRBD1	NA	TRBV5-1
TGTGCCAGCACCGGACAGGGGGCGGCCACTGAAGCTTTCTTT	CASTGQGAATEAFF	TRBJ1-1	TRBD1	NA	TRBV6-1
TGCGCCAGCAGCGGTAAGGGCTTCGGGGAGAAGTTCTACAATGAGCAGTTCTTC	CASSGKGFGEKFYNEQFF	TRBJ2-1	NA	NA	TRBV5-1
TGTGCCTGGAGTAACCGGGGGGCAGGCCGTTTGGAGCCCCAGCATTTT	CAWSNRGAGRLEPQHF	TRBJ1-5	NA	NA	TRBV30
TGTGCCACCCTTGAACGACACGCCAATTCACCCCTCCACTTT	CATLERHANSPLHF	TRBJ1-6	NA	NA	TRBV6-1
TGTGCCAGCAGCTTAGACTTGAGCTCCTACGAGCAGTACTTC	CASSLDLSSYEQYF	TRBJ2-7	NA	NA	TRBV5-6
TGCGCCAGCAGTCCCTCCCCGGTTAGTATTGAGGAGCAGTTCTTC	CASSPSPVSIEEQFF	TRBJ2-1	NA	few	TRBV5-1
TGTGCCAGCGGCCTTGGGCTATCAGGCTACGAGCAGTACTTC	CASGLGLSGYEQYF	TRBJ2-7	NA	NA	TRBV9
TGTGCCAGCAGTACCCGACGGGGGGCAGACGAAAAACTGTTTTTT	CASSTRRGADEKLFF	TRBJ1-4	NA	NA	TRBV7-8
TGTGCCAGCAGCGTAGATAGGGGAAGGGCTTTCTTT	CASSVDRGRAFF	TRBJ1-1	NA	few	TRBV9
TGTGCCAGCAGCTTGGCGGGGGGAAATGAAAAACTGTTTTTT	CASSLAGGNEKLFF	TRBJ1-4	NA	NA	TRBV7-9
TGTGCCAGCAGCTCAGTAGCGGGAGCCTACAATGAGCAGTTCTTC	CASSSVAGAYNEQFF	TRBJ2-1	TRBD2	once	TRBV11-2
TGTGCCAGCAGTTCGGCAACTCACTATCACTCCTACAATGAGCAGTTCTTC	CASSSATHYHSYNEQFF	TRBJ2-1	NA	NA	TRBV27
TGTGCCATCAGTGGGACTAACAATCAGCCCCAGCATTTT	CAISGTNNQPQHF	TRBJ1-5	NA	NA	TRBV10-3
TGTGCCAGCAGCAAAGTCGTTAGCGGGACCACAGATACGCAGTATTTT	CASSKVVSGTTDTQYF	TRBJ2-3	NA	NA	TRBV21-1
TGTGCCAGCAGCTCCAAACTCCAGGGGGCCGGGGAGCTGTTTTTT	CASSSKLQGAGELFF	TRBJ2-2	TRBD1	NA	TRBV7-2
TGTGCCAGCAGCAAGGACAGGGGGCCCGACAATCAGCCCCAGCATTTT	CASSKDRGPDNQPQHF	TRBJ1-5	TRBD1	NA	TRBV5-6
TGTGCCAGCAGTAAGCGGGACTCCCAAGGGCAGTTCTTC	CASSKRDSQGQFF	TRBJ2-1	TRBD2	NA	TRBV4-2
TGTGCCAGCGGCAGCCAGACAGGGGCAGAGCCCCAGCATTTT	CASGSQTGAEPQHF	TRBJ1-5	TRBD1	NA	TRBV2
TGCGCCAGCAGCTTGTTAGCAGCGAACACCGGGGAGCTGTTTTTT	CASSLLAANTGELFF	TRBJ2-2	NA	NA	TRBV5-1
TGTGCCTGGAGTGTAGACGGGGGGCCTGGAAACACCATATATTTT	CAWSVDGGPGNTIYF	TRBJ1-3	NA	NA	TRBV30
TGTGCCAGCAGTTACTCGACAGGGGCCAATGGAAACACCATATATTTT	CASSYSTGANGNTIYF	TRBJ1-3	TRBD1	NA	TRBV6-5
TGTGCCAGCAGCTTAATGGGCGGGACTAGCACAGATACGCAGTATTTT	CASSLMGGTSTDTQYF	TRBJ2-3	NA	NA	TRBV7-2